Shown below are 28 T cell receptor beta chains from a single sample sequenced in a study of Graves' ophthalmopathy and Graves' hyperthyroidism. As the template, RNA transcripts were used to amplify TCR beta CDR3 regions. A first-round RT-PCR used HTBI primers, followed by a second-round multiplex PCR. Each CDR3 protein is one row after TCRdb ran MiXCR on the multiplex PCR reads. The sample has about 400,000 distinct CDR3 sequences; around a fifth are singletons. Material: peripheral blood. Receptors originate from a woman aged 18-35 years with stable Graves' hyperthyroidism.

With respect to this clonotype: The junction does not match germline at one end; this may be a read error. The CDR3 region is CAGSGGTLAKNIQYF. The DNA for the CDR3 is TGTGCCGGCAGTGGCGGGACCCTAGCCAAAAACATTCAGTACTTC. The chain combines TRBV2 with TRBJ2-4, with D possibly being TRBD2 (6 bases). The length of the CDR3 is 15 residues. The germline V gene has CDR1 SNHLY and CDR2 FYNNEI.

This clonotype has ten or more counts. This rearrangement joins TRBV28 to TRBJ1-1; D is unclear. V lost 2 bases to trimming and J lost 11 bases, with 6 bases between them. Germline assignment: CDR1 MDHEN and CDR2 SYDVKM. The CDR3 runs to 10 residues. The CDR3 DNA reads as TGTGCCAGCAGTTTAACAGTGGCTTTCTTT. Protein product: CASSLTVAFF.

V usage is TRBV12-3 or TRBV12-4 and J usage is TRBJ1-1; 11 bases agree with TRBD1. This CDR3 is built from 15 residues. Germline trimming cut 5 bases from V and 4 bases from J; bases unmatched to any gene: 6. The CDR3 region has the DNA TGTGCCAGCAGTCAGTCCGGGACAGGGGGCACTGAAGCTTTCTTT. This translates into CASSQSGTGGTEAFF.

At least ten counts were recorded for this clonotype. V and J are TRBV5-1 and TRBJ2-5, with D tentatively TRBD1 (6 bases). V was cut by 0 bases and J by 2 bases, with 17 bases left in between. This CDR3 is 17 amino acids long. Germline CDR1 SGHRS, CDR2 YFSETQ. Written as DNA, the CDR3 is TGCGCCAGCAGCTTGGTCGAGGGACAAAAAGGGCAAGAGACCCAGTACTTC. This encodes CASSLVEGQKGQETQYF.

This clonotype has only a few counts. The rearrangement links TRBV6-1 to TRBJ2-2, with 9 positions matching TRBD2. The V gene's germline CDR1 is MNHNS and CDR2 SASEGT. The junction had 4 bases not matched to a gene; V was cut back by 6 bases and J by 5 bases. The CDR3 is 14 amino acids. CDR3 coding DNA: TGTGCCAGCAGGAGCGGGAGGCAAACCGGGGAGCTGTTTTTT. Translated, it gives CASRSGRQTGELFF.

The rearrangement links TRBV14 to TRBJ1-1; D not certain. This CDR3 comprises 15 residues. CDR1 is SGHDN and CDR2 is FVKESK in the germline V gene. V was cut by 1 base and J by 0 bases, with 9 bases left in between. The CDR3 DNA sequence: TGTGCCAGCAGCCAAGTCGCGGGGATGAACACTGAAGCTTTCTTT. It is translated as CASSQVAGMNTEAFF. Supplemented by reference TRBV14 and TRBJ1-1, the full variable domain reads EAGVTQFPSHSVIEKGQTVTLRCDPISGHDNLYWYRRVMGKEIKFLLHFVKESKQDESGMPNNRFLAERTGGTYSTLKVQPAELEDSGVYFCASSQVAGMNTEAFFGQGTRLTVV.

This clonotype came up many times. The germline gene is not matched at one end of the junction; a read error may be the cause. V gene TRBV5-6 combines with J gene TRBJ2-2; tentatively, D is TRBD1 (6 bases). This CDR3 spans 15 amino acids. Per the germline V gene, CDR1 is SGHDT and CDR2 is YYEEEE. CDR3 sequence (DNA): TGTGCCAGCAGCTTATATCAGGGGCGAACCGGGGAGCTATTTTTT. Translated, it gives CASSLYQGRTGELFF.

This clonotype occurred many times. The chain couples TRBV28 to TRBJ2-7; 10 bases map to TRBD1. V shed 4 bases and J 2 bases; nucleotides not matched to a gene: 5. From germline, CDR1 is MDHEN and CDR2 SYDVKM. This CDR3 has 15 residues. The CDR3 loop reads CASSSPGQGTYEQYF. DNA for the CDR3: TGTGCCAGCAGTTCACCGGGACAGGGGACCTACGAGCAGTACTTC.

This clonotype has ten or more counts. The gene calls are TRBV28 and TRBJ2-5, with D possibly TRBD2 on 6 matching bases. The CDR3 length is 15 residues. CDR1 and CDR2 (germline): MDHEN, SYDVKM. Trimming removed 1 base from V and 5 bases from J, with 14 bases in between. This chain's CDR3 is CASSLFSGLGETQYF. The CDR3 region has the DNA TGTGCCAGCAGTTTATTTAGCGGACTGGGGGAGACCCAGTACTTC.

The CDR3 DNA is TGTGCCAGCAGCTACGGGACTTTCCAAAACATTCAGTACTTC. Its protein product is CASSYGTFQNIQYF. The chain couples TRBV11-2 to TRBJ2-4; D perhaps matches TRBD2 (6 bases). The ends were cut back, 4 bases at V and 5 bases at J, with 12 bases in the middle. Germline V gene sequence: CDR1 SGHAT, CDR2 FQNNGV. CDR3 length equals 14 residues.

This chain links TRBV3-1 with TRBJ1-2; D not resolved. V lost 3 bases, J lost 3 bases, and 14 bases lay in between. This CDR3 has 15 amino acids. Germline assignment: CDR1 LGHDT and CDR2 YNNKEL (reference sequence). The CDR3 spells CASSQDLGMDYGYTF. DNA of the CDR3: TGTGCCAGCAGCCAGGATCTAGGGATGGACTATGGCTACACCTTC.

V is TRBV20-1 and J is TRBJ2-7; a possible D gene is TRBD1 (8 bases). Deletions cut 6 bases from V and 3 bases from J, with 21 bases between. The germline V gene encodes CDR1 DFQATT and CDR2 SNEGSKA (reference sequence). The CDR3 sequence is 15 residues long. The CDR3 region is CSAKRGGQGLYEQYF. As DNA, the CDR3 is TGCAGTGCCAAGCGGGGAGGACAGGGCCTCTACGAGCAGTACTTC.

The chain uses TRBV20-1 and TRBJ2-7, with D perhaps matching TRBD1 or TRBD2 (5 bases each). Germline values: CDR1 DFQATT, CDR2 SNEGSKA (reference sequence). The CDR3 runs 14 residues. The V end was cut by 1 base, the J end by 3 bases, with 13 bases between. This CDR3 is CSARGLGEYYEQYF. CDR3 bases: TGCAGTGCTAGAGGTCTGGGGGAGTACTACGAGCAGTACTTC.

CDR3 sequence reads: CASSYLDMNTEAFF. DNA for the CDR3: TGTGCCAGCAGTTACTTGGATATGAACACTGAAGCTTTCTTT. The V and J genes are TRBV6-5 and TRBJ1-1; D not certain. The CDR3 loop spans 14 amino acids. CDR1 and CDR2 from the germline V gene are MNHEY and SVGAGI. With 1 base removed from V and 0 bases from J, the gap between germline ends came to 6 bases.

This clonotype was seen at least ten times. The V call is TRBV28, the J call TRBJ2-5, with TRBD2 identical over 7 bases. Germline trimming cut 5 bases from V and 8 bases from J; bases unmatched to any gene: 17. This CDR3 comprises 16 residues. Germline CDR1 reads MDHEN; CDR2 reads SYDVKM. CDR3 sequence reads: CASSHQKREGRETQYF. CDR3 in DNA: TGTGCCAGCAGTCATCAGAAGCGAGAGGGGAGGGAAACCCAGTACTTC.

This clonotype showed up many times. The gene calls are TRBV30 and TRBJ1-2; TRBD1 might be the D (6 bases). The CDR3 has 14 residues. Germline assignment: CDR1 GTSNPN and CDR2 SVGIG (reference sequence). V was clipped by 7 bases and J by 1 base, with 16 bases between them. The CDR3 nucleotides read TGTGCCTTACCGAACAGGGTCGGTAACTATGGCTACACCTTC. It codes for CALPNRVGNYGYTF.

This clonotype has more than one count but fewer than ten. The chain links TRBV6-1 to TRBJ1-1; tentatively, D is TRBD1 (5 bases). Germline lookup yields CDR1 MNHNS and CDR2 SASEGT. The CDR3 runs 15 residues. V was clipped by 5 bases and J by 0 bases, with 13 bases between them. The CDR3 nucleotides read TGTGCCAGCAGTACGCCGGGACTTGTGAACACTGAAGCTTTCTTT. Protein sequence: CASSTPGLVNTEAFF.

This chain links TRBV7-2 with TRBJ2-7, with D perhaps given as TRBD1 or TRBD2 (5 bases each). The V and J ends lost 5 bases and 1 base respectively, with 12 bases between them. The CDR3 sequence is 14 residues long. Per germline, CDR1 SGHTA and CDR2 FQGNSA. The CDR3 spells CASSIRDHSYEQYF. In nucleotides, the CDR3 is TGTGCCAGCAGCATAAGGGACCATTCCTACGAGCAGTACTTC.

There are a few counts of this clonotype. This sequence joins TRBV3-1 and TRBJ1-1, with D possibly TRBD1 on 5 matching bases. V lost 4 bases to trimming and J lost 1 base, with 10 bases between them. The CDR3 runs to 14 residues. Germline V CDR1 and CDR2: LGHDT, YNNKEL (reference sequence). The CDR3 DNA reads TGTGCCAGCAGCCTGACAGTTGAGAACACTGAAGCTTTCTTT. It yields the protein CASSLTVENTEAFF.

This clonotype was picked up many times. The rearrangement links TRBV10-3 to TRBJ1-6; D may be TRBD1 (5 bases). Deletions cut 6 bases from V and 8 bases from J, with 17 bases between. CDR1 is ENHRY, CDR2 SYGVKD, per germline. The CDR3 length is 15 residues. The CDR3 protein is CAISGVGLMDSPLHF. The CDR3 DNA sequence: TGTGCCATCAGCGGCGTGGGACTGATGGATTCACCCCTCCACTTT.

This clonotype was picked up a small number of times. CDR3 sequence: CASSRSENTEAFF. CDR3 DNA sequence: TGTGCCAGCAGCCGCAGTGAGAACACTGAAGCTTTCTTT. The rearrangement joins TRBV3-1 to TRBJ1-1; D is uncertain. Germline V gene sequence: CDR1 LGHDT, CDR2 YNNKEL (reference sequence). V was cut by 4 bases and J by 1 base, with 7 bases left in between. This CDR3 comprises 13 residues.

The chain recombines TRBV24-1 with TRBJ2-1; D perhaps matches TRBD2 (5 bases). This CDR3 is built from 14 residues. Per germline, CDR1 KGHDR and CDR2 SFDVKD. V dropped 4 bases and J dropped 4 bases, with 10 bases sitting between them. CDR3 nucleotide sequence: TGTGCCACCAGTGAGGCTGGCGGGTACAATGAGCAGTTCTTC. It codes for CATSEAGGYNEQFF.

As concerns this clonotype: A clone one base away is much larger, so this may be a read error. The chain uses TRBV27 and TRBJ1-2, with TRBD1 matching 10 bases. There are 13 residues in the CDR3. Unmatched junction bases numbered 2, after V lost 4 bases and J lost 6 bases. In germline, CDR1 is MNHEY, CDR2 SMNVEV (reference sequence). DNA of the CDR3: TGTGCCAGCAGTTGGGGACAGGGGAATGGCTACACCTTC. Translating gives CASSWGQGNGYTF.

This clonotype was counted at least ten times. V and J are TRBV20-1 and TRBJ2-4; D is unresolved. Germline CDR1 is DFQATT and CDR2 is SNEGSKA (reference sequence). V gave up 1 base and J gave up 0 bases, with 7 bases separating them. This CDR3 has 14 amino acids. This chain's CDR3 is CSARVRVAKNIQYF. The CDR3 DNA sequence: TGCAGTGCTAGAGTCCGAGTAGCCAAAAACATTCAGTACTTC.

This chain connects TRBV29-1 to TRBJ2-7; D gene ambiguous. Germline-derived CDR1 and CDR2 are SQVTM and ANQGSEA. The CDR3 covers 11 residues. Trimming removed 2 bases from V and 5 bases from J, with 7 bases in between. The CDR3 DNA sequence: TGCAGCGTTGAAAAAGGGCACGAGCAGTACTTC. Translating it yields CSVEKGHEQYF.

Ten or more counts support this clonotype. The V call is TRBV9, the J call TRBJ2-2; D may be TRBD2 (6 bases). The CDR3 is 15 residues long. CDR1 SGDLS and CDR2 YYNGEE come from the germline V gene. V lost 5 bases to trimming and J lost 6 bases, with 17 bases between them. The DNA for the CDR3 is TGTGCCAGCAGTATAGCGGCCTCTGACGCCGGGGAGCTGTTTTTT. Amino acids: CASSIAASDAGELFF.

This clonotype has a single count. The V call is TRBV28, the J call TRBJ1-2, with TRBD1 matching 7 bases. This CDR3 has 14 residues. Losses at the gene ends were 5 bases for V and 9 bases for J; bases not matched to a gene: 12. The germline CDR1 and CDR2 sequences are MDHEN and SYDVKM. The chain's CDR3 is CASSDYGGGFSYTF. For the CDR3, the DNA is TGTGCCAGCAGTGATTATGGAGGGGGCTTTAGCTACACCTTC.

This clonotype occurred many times. J is TRBJ1-2 and V is TRBV30, with D perhaps matching TRBD1 (5 bases). This CDR3 region has 13 residues. CDR1 GTSNPN and CDR2 SVGIG come from the germline V gene (reference sequence). V shed 4 bases and J shed 5 bases, with 14 bases lying between them. The CDR3 DNA reads TGTGCCTGGATTCCCGGGGCCGAATATGGCTACACCTTC. The encoded protein is CAWIPGAEYGYTF.